Ten or more counts support the clone carrying this TCR beta chain. Time point noted: patch test 2, 6 weeks after DPC sensitization. Treatment meaning: therapeutic diphenylcyclopropenone sensitization with weekly scalp DPC. The data derive from a study of human T cells and chemical hapten exposure. This CDR3 comprises 16 residues. Germline lookup yields CDR1 KGHSH and CDR2 LQKENI. The V segment lost 6 bases and the J segment 5 bases; nucleotides outside the gene matches: 12. In TCRdb, the RACE reads were re-called with MiXCR into one record per CDR3 protein. The sample yields roughly 69,000 distinct CDR3 sequences, 10% seen once.

This sequence originates from a woman aged 45 to 65 with alopecia areata. Some clones in this sample may be carry-over from other donors' samples. The chain combines TRBV18 with TRBJ2-1; 8 nucleotides match TRBD2. The sample was whole blood, taken in connection with sensitization to the hapten diphenylcyclopropenone (DPC). The CDR3 is CASSPAGTSGNNEQFF. The CDR3 DNA reads as TGTGCCAGCTCCCCCGCCGGTACTAGCGGTAACAATGAGCAGTTCTTC.